The present TCR beta chain was sequenced within a study of T-cell memory formation after mild COVID-19. Overall study results and limits: The authors left the SARS-CoV-2 specificity of second-wave clones peaking on day 37 unconfirmed.

In TCRdb, the 5' RACE reads were re-called with MiXCR into one record per CDR3 protein. Here the sample spans 150,000 to 200,000 distinct CDR3 sequences, under 20% being singletons. The CDR3 has 16 amino acids. The V and J ends lost 6 bases and 1 base, in that order; junction bases with no gene match: 7. Comment on this clonotype: Antigen: not known.

The chain uses TRBV12-3 or TRBV12-4 and TRBJ2-1; 9 positions match TRBD1. The sample was PBMCs or a T cell subset sorted from them (not recorded which). This clonotype was obtained from an adult woman who had mild COVID-19 (a few samples of this study predate the infection). Cell type and time point are not known. The CDR3 region is CASSHRGTGSYNEQFF. CDR3 bases: TGTGCCAGCAGCCACCGAGGGACAGGGTCCTACAATGAGCAGTTCTTC.